A selection of T cell receptor beta chains follows, all from one sample in a study of CXCR3-negative and CXCR3-positive naive CD8 T cells. TCRdb derives one entry per CDR3 protein from the 5' RACE reads, leaving out DNA. This sample's clone table lists about 45,000 distinct CDR3 sequences. The sample consisted of memory CD8+ T cells from blood. The receptors originated from a human donor in good health. Some clones in this sample may be carry-over from other donors' samples. Both conserved end residues are part of each CDR3.

TRBV5-5	TRBJ2-7	CASSLLLGYYEQYF
TRBV5-5	TRBJ1-1	CASSWTGQKNTEAFF
TRBV11-1	TRBJ2-1	CASSLGYATRGGEQFF
TRBV24-1	TRBJ2-7	CATSDLEGGEQYF
TRBV20-1	TRBJ2-1	CSARSLLSEYNEQFF
TRBV6-6	TRBJ2-7	CASSDTGSYSSYEQYF
TRBV4-3	TRBJ2-7	CASSPGDGTPEDEQYF
TRBV4-2	TRBJ1-2	CASSQVNRDRRYGYTF
TRBV7-9	TRBJ2-3	CASSLEPPPDTQYF
TRBV29-1	TRBJ2-7	CSVEGHTYEQYF
TRBV28	TRBJ2-2	CASSPIMWQENTGELFF
TRBV4-3	TRBJ1-1	CASSQDEGAITEAFF
TRBV2	TRBJ2-2	CASGSGLAKPGELFF
TRBV7-8	TRBJ1-2	CASRHTGDYGYTF
TRBV20-1	TRBJ1-6	CSAPDRENSPLHF
TRBV15	TRBJ2-2	CATSRDKGTGELFF
TRBV5-1	TRBJ1-1	CASTIGGWDTEAFF
TRBV29-1	TRBJ1-2	CSVPDSGARYGYTF
TRBV25-1	TRBJ2-1	CASSEPPQLGHQNEQFF
TRBV20-1	TRBJ1-1	CSARTGDTEAFF
TRBV6-5	TRBJ2-5	CASSYSTSGGETQYF
TRBV7-3	TRBJ2-1	CASTPGGADEQFF
TRBV4-3	TRBJ1-1	CASSQDLGAGTEAFF
TRBV5-1	TRBJ1-1	CASSVITGGDTEAFF
TRBV7-6	TRBJ2-7	CASSLAEDEQYF
TRBV28	TRBJ2-7	CASSSGELEQYF
TRBV28	TRBJ2-7	CASSSVSATYEQYF
TRBV6-4	TRBJ2-3	CASSETGGSTDTQYF
TRBV7-2	TRBJ1-5	CASSLDVGVRGQPQHF
TRBV27	TRBJ1-2	CASSPFGRVANYGYTF
TRBV6-6	TRBJ1-1	CASISNTEAFF
TRBV29-1	TRBJ2-5	CSVEDRQGRTQYF
TRBV7-3	TRBJ1-2	CASSTGGYGYTF
TRBV29-1	TRBJ2-3	CSVGDRGRTDTQYF
TRBV20-1	TRBJ1-1	CSARGADVAKNTEAFF
TRBV5-1	TRBJ2-7	CASSPGGTGVYEQYF
TRBV5-1	TRBJ2-7	CASSLWGGSSYEQYF